The 19 T cell receptor beta chains in this list originate from one sample, sequenced in a study of regulatory T cells in long-lasting Graves disease. The sample's time point: newly diagnosed GD, antithyroid drugs for less than 3 months. The TCR library was made from RNA extracted from PBMCs. The TCR beta library used iRepertoire HTBI primers with Arm-PCR amplification of CDR3. TCRdb called the multiplex PCR reads again in MiXCR, with one record for every CDR3 protein. The data show 250,000 or so distinct CDR3 sequences, under 20% seen once. A further study also used this sample, focusing on T cells in Graves' hyperthyroidism and ophthalmopathy.

The sequencing used peripheral blood mononuclear cells (PBMCs), collected at new diagnosis, from a patient treated with antithyroid drugs. The receptor source for this set is a woman in her twenties or thirties with Graves disease.

This clonotype was seen at least ten times. This sequence may be a read error, since a much larger clone differs from it by one base. This sequence joins TRBV13 and TRBJ1-2, with a weak D call TRBD1 (6 bases). This CDR3 spans 12 amino acids. V was trimmed by 6 bases and J by 7 bases, leaving 12 bases between them. CDR1 PRHDT and CDR2 FYEKMQ come from the germline V gene (reference sequence). The CDR3 loop is CASRRDTCGYTF. As DNA, the CDR3 is TGTGCCAGCAGGCGGGACACTTGTGGCTACACCTTC.

This sequence joins TRBV3-1 and TRBJ1-4; 10 bases are shared with TRBD1. From germline, CDR1 is LGHDT and CDR2 YNNKEL (reference sequence). The CDR3 extends over 14 amino acids. With 5 bases clipped from V and 8 bases from J, the junction kept 5 bases outside the gene matches. Here the CDR3 reads CASSYPGQGEKLFF. CDR3 in DNA: TGTGCCAGCAGCTACCCGGGACAGGGGGAAAAACTGTTTTTT.

This clonotype was seen ten or more times. The V call is TRBV12-3 or TRBV12-4, the J call TRBJ1-2; D remains unclear. V was cut by 10 bases and J by 3 bases, with 12 bases left in between. This CDR3 has 12 amino acids. In nucleotides, the CDR3 is TGTGCCACCCTCGACAAGGACTATGGCTACACCTTC. Translating it yields CATLDKDYGYTF.

The sample holds a few counts of this clonotype. V gene TRBV29-1 combines with J gene TRBJ1-2; D may be TRBD1 (6 bases). Germline V gives CDR1 SQVTM, CDR2 ANQGSEA. The V gene lost 6 bases and the J gene lost 8 bases, with 13 bases spanning the gap. CDR3 length: 11 amino acids. The CDR3 protein is CSVTGTEGYTF. The CDR3 DNA follows: TGCAGCGTCACAGGGACGGAAGGCTACACCTTC.

This clonotype has at least ten counts. The V call is TRBV5-1, the J call TRBJ1-1; D remains unclear. Germline lookup yields CDR1 SGHRS and CDR2 YFSETQ. CDR3 size: 14 residues. With 1 base removed from V and 3 bases from J, the gap between germline ends came to 10 bases. The CDR3 region is CASSLTVGYTEAFF. CDR3 DNA: TGCGCCAGCAGCTTGACAGTGGGGTACACTGAAGCTTTCTTT.

There are many counts of this clonotype. The chain links TRBV5-6 to TRBJ1-6; D unresolved. Germline CDR1 and CDR2: SGHDT and YYEEEE. This CDR3 has 14 amino acids. Between the trimmed V and J ends, which lost 0 bases and 10 bases, there was a span of 11 bases. The CDR3 is CASSLVRAGSPLHF. The CDR3 bases are TGTGCCAGCAGCTTGGTTCGGGCCGGGTCACCCCTCCACTTT.

This clonotype was detected once. The gene calls are TRBV7-2 and TRBJ2-7; TRBD2 matches 7 bases. Germline V gene sequence: CDR1 SGHTA, CDR2 FQGNSA. The junction had 5 bases not matched to a gene; V was cut back by 3 bases and J by 0 bases. This CDR3 spans 15 amino acids. The CDR3 reads CASSFGLADSYEQYF. Here the CDR3 DNA reads TGTGCCAGCAGCTTTGGGCTAGCGGACTCCTACGAGCAGTACTTC. Looking up the rest from reference TRBV7-2 and TRBJ2-7 gives the full variable domain: GAGVSQSPSNKVTEKGKDVELRCDPISGHTALYWYRQSLGQGLEFLIYFQGNSAPDKSGLPSDRFSAERTGGSVSTLTIQRTQQEDSAVYLCASSFGLADSYEQYFGPGTRLTVT.

This clonotype has a count of ten or more. The gene calls are TRBV9 and TRBJ2-7; D perhaps matches TRBD2 (5 bases). The CDR3 has 14 residues. With 0 bases removed from V and 5 bases from J, the gap between germline ends came to 12 bases. The germline V gene encodes CDR1 SGDLS and CDR2 YYNGEE. CDR3 loop: CASSVGGYADEQYF. The CDR3 nucleotides read TGTGCCAGCAGCGTAGGCGGGTACGCGGACGAGCAGTACTTC.

In this sample, this clonotype turned up many times. This rearrangement joins TRBV13 to TRBJ1-2; D possibly corresponds to TRBD1 (6 bases). V lost 4 bases, J lost 4 bases, and 19 bases lay in between. The CDR3 contains 16 residues. CDR1 is PRHDT, CDR2 FYEKMQ, per germline (reference sequence). For the CDR3, the DNA is TGTGCCAGCAGCTCACGAACCGTGGACAGTACCTATGGCTACACCTTC. Translated: CASSSRTVDSTYGYTF.

This clonotype was counted many times. This chain links TRBV12-3 or TRBV12-4 with TRBJ1-2; the D gene is possibly TRBD1 (5 bases). Trimming removed 5 bases at V and 9 bases at J, with 19 bases between. The CDR3 runs to 14 residues. The CDR3 loop is CASSPRSGSISYTF. The CDR3 nucleotides are TGTGCCAGCAGTCCAAGGTCAGGGTCGATCAGCTACACCTTC.

The sample holds many counts of this clonotype. V gene TRBV13 combines with J gene TRBJ2-1; TRBD2 aligns across 8 bases. J gave up 4 bases and V 8 bases, and 10 bases lay outside the gene matches. CDR1 is PRHDT and CDR2 is FYEKMQ in the germline V gene (reference sequence). This CDR3 region has 15 residues. The CDR3 DNA reads TGTGCCAGCGACTACGGGGGGGCGAGGTACAATGAGCAGTTCTTC. It translates to CASDYGGARYNEQFF.

The J gene is TRBJ2-3, the V gene TRBV2, with 10 bases fitting TRBD2. The germline CDR1 and CDR2 sequences are SNHLY and FYNNEI. The CDR3 covers 14 residues. V shed 6 bases, J shed 4 bases, and the junction held 4 bases outside the gene matches. The CDR3 here is CASRPSGRADTQYF. The CDR3 nucleotides are TGTGCCAGCAGGCCTAGCGGGAGAGCAGATACGCAGTATTTT.

This clonotype was counted ten times or more. This chain joins TRBV19 and TRBJ1-5; D is ambiguous. The CDR3 spans 13 residues. Germline loops: CDR1 LNHDA, CDR2 SQIVND (reference sequence). V was clipped by 5 bases and J by 6 bases, with 11 bases between them. The CDR3 reads CASSPHSLQPQHF. CDR3 coding DNA: TGTGCCAGTAGTCCCCATTCTCTTCAGCCCCAGCATTTT.

This clonotype was observed many times. This rearrangement joins TRBV27 to TRBJ1-1; TRBD1 aligns across 7 bases. In germline, CDR1 is MNHEY, CDR2 SMNVEV (reference sequence). The CDR3 has 14 amino acids. Germline trimming cut 1 base from V and 6 bases from J; bases unmatched to any gene: 5. The DNA of the CDR3 is TGTGCCAGCAGTTTATACAACCAGGGGGCTGAAGCTTTCTTT. This translates into CASSLYNQGAEAFF.

This clonotype came up many times. CDR3 DNA: TGTGCCAGTACCCCAGGGACAGGGCCTTCCTACGAGCAGTACTTC. Protein: CASTPGTGPSYEQYF. This chain links TRBV19 with TRBJ2-7; the match to TRBD1 covers 9 bases. V trimming: 7 bases; J trimming: 1 base; junction bases outside the gene matches: 8. Germline assignment: CDR1 LNHDA and CDR2 SQIVND (reference sequence). The CDR3 consists of 15 residues. Using reference TRBV19 and TRBJ2-7 for the parts outside the CDR3, the full variable domain is DGGITQSPKYLFRKEGQNVTLSCEQNLNHDAMYWYRQDPGQGLRLIYYSQIVNDFQKGDIAEGYSVSREKKESFPLTVTSAQKNPTAFYLCASTPGTGPSYEQYFGPGTRLTVT.

The table lists this clonotype with many counts. J is TRBJ1-1 and V is TRBV7-9, with a possible D match to TRBD1 (5 bases). CDR1 and CDR2 from the germline V gene are SEHNR and FQNEAQ (reference sequence). The CDR3 length is 12 residues. V lost 5 bases and J 11 bases, leaving 15 bases between the germline ends. The CDR3: CASSRLGDGAFF. In nucleotides, the CDR3 is TGTGCCAGCAGCAGGTTAGGGGATGGGGCTTTCTTT.

This clonotype was seen many times. V usage is TRBV7-6 and J usage is TRBJ1-2, with D unresolved. Germline CDR1 reads SGHVS; CDR2 reads FNYEAQ. The V end was cut by 5 bases, the J end by 5 bases, with 12 bases between. The CDR3 spans 13 residues. CDR3 sequence reads: CASSADLTYGYTF. The CDR3 DNA sequence: TGTGCCAGCAGCGCGGACCTCACGTATGGCTACACCTTC.

The V and J genes are TRBV27 and TRBJ2-3, with 8 bases lining up with TRBD2. This CDR3 contains 15 residues. J lost 2 bases, V lost 5 bases, and 6 bases had no gene match. CDR1 is MNHEY, CDR2 SMNVEV, per germline (reference sequence). The CDR3 loop is CASSQRAGVTDTQYF. CDR3 bases: TGTGCCAGCAGTCAAAGAGCGGGGGTCACAGATACGCAGTATTTT.

This clonotype was detected ten times or more. V gene TRBV20-1 combines with J gene TRBJ1-2, with D maybe TRBD1 (5 bases). Looked up from germline, CDR1 is DFQATT and CDR2 is SNEGSKA (reference sequence). Trimming took 0 bases from V and 8 from J, leaving 13 bases between them. The CDR3 contains 13 residues. CDR3 region: CSARDWTLQGYTF. Here the CDR3 DNA reads TGCAGTGCTAGAGATTGGACACTGCAGGGCTACACCTTC.